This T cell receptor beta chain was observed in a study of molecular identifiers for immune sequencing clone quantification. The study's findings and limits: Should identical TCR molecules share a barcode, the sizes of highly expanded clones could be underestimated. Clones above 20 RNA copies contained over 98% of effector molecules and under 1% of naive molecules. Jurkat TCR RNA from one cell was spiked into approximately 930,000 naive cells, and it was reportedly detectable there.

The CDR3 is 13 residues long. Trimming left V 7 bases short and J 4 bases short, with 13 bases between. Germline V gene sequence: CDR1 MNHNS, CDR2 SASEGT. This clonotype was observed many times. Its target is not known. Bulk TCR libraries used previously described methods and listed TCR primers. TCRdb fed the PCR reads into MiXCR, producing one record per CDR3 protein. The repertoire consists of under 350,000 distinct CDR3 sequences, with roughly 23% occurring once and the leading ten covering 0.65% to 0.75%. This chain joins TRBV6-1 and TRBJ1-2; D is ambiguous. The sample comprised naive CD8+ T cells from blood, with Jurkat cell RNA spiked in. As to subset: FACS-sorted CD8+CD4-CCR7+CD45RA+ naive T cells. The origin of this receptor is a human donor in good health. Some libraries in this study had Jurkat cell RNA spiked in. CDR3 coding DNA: TGTGCCAGCACAAGGACGGGAATCTATGGCTACACCTTC. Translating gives CASTRTGIYGYTF.